This passage covers 22 T cell receptor beta chains from one sample sequenced in a study of cytomegalovirus exposure and HLA in healthy donors. This table comes from immunoSEQ multiplex PCR, and its TCRdb copy is limited to in-frame clones, with some not included. Of over 150,000 clones listed, approximately 89% were seen once; the top ten hold 4.2%. The sample consisted of PBMCs. All receptors derive from a young man in good health and CMV-seropositive.

This clone has only one observation. The chain is built from TRBV5-4 and TRBJ2-7; 12 positions match TRBD1. J lost 4 bases, V lost 3 bases, and 8 bases had no gene match. Germline V lookup: CDR1 SGHNT, CDR2 YYREEE (reference sequence). CDR3 size: 16 residues. The CDR3 coding sequence is TGTGCCAGCAGCTCCGGGACAGGGGGCCCCCCGTACGAGCAGTACTTC. The encoded protein is CASSSGTGGPPYEQYF.

The rearrangement links TRBV7-2 to TRBJ2-7, with 9 positions matching TRBD2. After removal of 2 bases from V and 3 bases from J, the junction contained 5 bases not matched to a gene. The CDR3 is made up of 15 amino acids. Germline V lookup: CDR1 SGHTA, CDR2 FQGNSA. The CDR3 DNA reads as TGTGCCAGCAGCTTAAGGCGGGAGGGCGGCTACGAGCAGTACTTC. Translating gives CASSLRREGGYEQYF.

The chain is built from TRBV18 and TRBJ1-1; perhaps TRBD1 as D (6 bases). The ends were cut back, 3 bases at V and 4 bases at J, with 12 bases in the middle. Per the germline V gene, CDR1 is KGHSH and CDR2 is LQKENI. The CDR3 has 14 amino acids. The DNA of the CDR3 is TGTGCCAGCTCACCGGCAGGGGCTACCACTGAAGCTTTCTTT. This codes for CASSPAGATTEAFF.

The chain couples TRBV5-3 to TRBJ1-1; 8 bases align to TRBD1. TRBV5-3 is recorded as an ORF, its role being uncertain. J lost 8 bases, V lost 7 bases, and 19 bases had no gene match. The CDR3 consists of 16 residues. CDR3 DNA: TGTGCCAGACGGACAGGGTTTTTTTGGGTAAAATCCGAAGCTTTCTTT. Protein product: CARRTGFFWVKSEAFF.

This rearrangement joins TRBV18 to TRBJ2-3; D is uncertain. CDR3 length equals 16 residues. Germline CDR1 reads KGHSH; CDR2 reads LQKENI. V was cut by 0 bases and J by 2 bases, with 12 bases left in between. DNA for the CDR3: TGTGCCAGCTCACCACCGGCCTCTTATATCACAGATACGCAGTATTTT. It translates to CASSPPASYITDTQYF.

This clone was counted once. This rearrangement joins TRBV7-2 to TRBJ2-1; tentative D call: TRBD1 (5 bases). The CDR3 covers 13 residues. The ends were cut back, 3 bases at V and 12 bases at J, with 15 bases in the middle. Germline values: CDR1 SGHTA, CDR2 FQGNSA. CDR3 bases: TGTGCCAGCAGCTTGACGAACCTGCAGGGGCAGTTCTTC. Residues: CASSLTNLQGQFF.

This chain uses TRBV18 with TRBJ2-7, with 11 nucleotides matching TRBD2. The V and J ends lost 0 bases and 0 bases, in that order; junction bases with no gene match: 4. CDR3 length equals 17 residues. The germline V gene encodes CDR1 KGHSH and CDR2 LQKENI. CDR3 region: CASSPPGLAGVSYEQYF. Written as DNA, the CDR3 is TGTGCCAGCTCACCACCCGGACTAGCGGGTGTCTCCTACGAGCAGTACTTC.

J is TRBJ1-5 and V is TRBV2; TRBD1 aligns across 7 bases. CDR3 size: 14 residues. The V gene's germline CDR1 is SNHLY and CDR2 FYNNEI. V lost 4 bases and J lost 6; bases outside the gene matches: 6. The CDR3 spells CASSGFRDSQPQHF. The DNA of the CDR3 is TGTGCCAGCAGTGGCTTCAGGGACAGTCAGCCCCAGCATTTT.

The chain links TRBV7-2 to TRBJ1-1; TRBD1 is a possible D gene (6 bases). This CDR3 comprises 15 residues. Germline V gene sequence: CDR1 SGHTA, CDR2 FQGNSA. Trimming removed 6 bases at V and 6 bases at J, with 20 bases between. The CDR3 is CASSFKLNRVPEAFF. In nucleotides, the CDR3 is TGTGCCAGCAGTTTTAAACTCAACAGGGTACCTGAAGCTTTCTTT.

V is TRBV7-8 and J is TRBJ2-7; D gene unclear. CDR3 length: 16 residues. Germline values: CDR1 SGHVS, CDR2 FQNEAQ. V was trimmed by 1 base and J by 3 bases, leaving 16 bases between them. CDR3 amino acids: CASSLGNFGHLYEQYF. The CDR3 region has the DNA TGTGCCAGCAGCTTAGGTAATTTTGGGCACCTCTACGAGCAGTACTTC.

This clone turned up a few times. The chain combines TRBV2 with TRBJ1-2; D unclear. This CDR3 comprises 15 residues. V was cut by 8 bases and J by 6 bases, with 22 bases left in between. Germline V gene lookup returns CDR1 SNHLY and CDR2 FYNNEI. CDR3 region: CASSQSAAGSHGYTF. The CDR3 DNA follows: TGTGCCAGCTCGCAATCGGCAGCAGGATCACATGGCTACACCTTC. The complete variable domain, with remaining parts taken from reference TRBV2 and TRBJ1-2, reads EPEVTQTPSHQVTQMGQEVILRCVPISNHLYFYWYRQILGQKVEFLVSFYNNEISEKSEIFDDQFSVERPDGSNFTLKIRSTKLEDSAMYFCASSQSAAGSHGYTFGSGTRLTVV.

V and J are TRBV13 and TRBJ2-1; D not certain. The germline CDR1 and CDR2 sequences are PRHDT and FYEKMQ (reference sequence). Trimming removed 6 bases from V and 5 bases from J, with 17 bases in between. CDR3 length: 15 residues. The CDR3 nucleotides are TGTGCCAGCAGTGTAGGCTCTAGTTGGGACAATGAGCAGTTCTTC. Encoded protein: CASSVGSSWDNEQFF.

By sample fraction, this clone is medium-sized (0.01 to 0.1%). The chain recombines TRBV28 with TRBJ2-2; TRBD2 matches 7 bases. With V trimmed by 6 bases and J by 2 bases, 9 bases remained unmatched. This CDR3 has 16 residues. Germline values: CDR1 MDHEN, CDR2 SYDVKM. The CDR3 protein is CASSLAGDGNTGELFF. The CDR3 DNA reads TGTGCCAGCAGCCTCGCGGGGGACGGTAACACCGGGGAGCTGTTTTTT.

The rearrangement links TRBV5-4 to TRBJ2-7; TRBD1 matches 9 bases. Germline CDR1 SGHNT, CDR2 YYREEE (reference sequence). This CDR3 region has 14 residues. The junction had 5 bases not matched to a gene; V was cut back by 4 bases and J by 3 bases. CDR3 DNA: TGTGCCAGCAGCACCGGGGACAGGGTCTACGAGCAGTACTTC. Protein sequence: CASSTGDRVYEQYF.

The rearrangement uses TRBV7-6 and TRBJ2-5; tentatively, D is TRBD1 (5 bases). CDR3 size: 16 residues. V lost 5 bases to trimming and J lost 1 base, with 17 bases between them. CDR1 is SGHVS and CDR2 is FNYEAQ in the germline V gene. The CDR3 DNA follows: TGTGCCAGCAGCCTAGGGGCAGGCCGAGCCCAAGAGACCCAGTACTTC. Translating gives CASSLGAGRAQETQYF.

The chain uses TRBV10-2 and TRBJ2-1, with 8 nucleotides matching TRBD2. The germline CDR1 and CDR2 sequences are WSHSY and SAAADI. V lost 7 bases, J lost 6 bases, and 5 bases stayed unmatched. This CDR3 region has 13 residues. CDR3 DNA: TGCGCCAGCAATCGAGGGACTAGCAATGAGCAGTTCTTC. Translation: CASNRGTSNEQFF.

The chain couples TRBV11-3 to TRBJ1-1; no firm D call. CDR1 is SGHNT and CDR2 is YENEEA in the germline V gene. V lost 0 bases to trimming and J lost 3 bases, with 20 bases between them. The CDR3 has 18 amino acids. CDR3 in DNA: TGTGCCAGCAGCTTAGAACCCCGCGGATGGAACGACGACACTGAAGCTTTCTTT. Protein product: CASSLEPRGWNDDTEAFF.

The V gene is TRBV25-1, the J gene TRBJ2-1; tentative D call: TRBD1 (5 bases). The CDR3 runs 14 residues. Trimming cost V 3 bases and J 7 bases, with 13 bases left between them. Germline loops: CDR1 MGHDK, CDR2 SYGVNS. CDR3 sequence reads: CASSDMTVSNEQFF. In DNA, the CDR3 is TGTGCCAGCAGTGATATGACAGTGTCAAATGAGCAGTTCTTC.

V gene TRBV6-1 combines with J gene TRBJ2-5; TRBD2 might be the D (5 bases). The V gene's germline CDR1 is MNHNS and CDR2 SASEGT. The CDR3 has 13 residues. Trimming left V 4 bases short and J 6 bases short, with 12 bases between. The DNA of the CDR3 is TGTGCCAGCAGTGTTACTAGTTTAAAGACCCAGTACTTC. It is translated as CASSVTSLKTQYF.

In this sample, this clone turned up a few times. The chain carries TRBV28 and TRBJ2-1; TRBD1 aligns across 9 bases. Germline assignment: CDR1 MDHEN and CDR2 SYDVKM. The CDR3 extends over 18 amino acids. V was pared by 6 bases and J by 0 bases, with 12 bases of the junction left unmatched. DNA for the CDR3: TGTGCCAGCAGGGGGGACAGGGAGAGCCTGGACTCCTACAATGAGCAGTTCTTC. It encodes CASRGDRESLDSYNEQFF.

The rearrangement links TRBV19 to TRBJ2-7, with TRBD2 as a possible D gene (6 bases). With 5 bases removed from V and 3 bases from J, the gap between germline ends came to 14 bases. The CDR3 loop spans 14 amino acids. CDR1 and CDR2 from the germline V gene are LNHDA and SQIVND (reference sequence). CDR3 residues: CASSGPGLGYEQYF. The CDR3 DNA reads as TGTGCCAGTAGTGGGCCGGGACTGGGCTACGAGCAGTACTTC. The entire variable domain, with the rest obtained from reference TRBV19 and TRBJ2-7, is as follows: DGGITQSPKYLFRKEGQNVTLSCEQNLNHDAMYWYRQDPGQGLRLIYYSQIVNDFQKGDIAEGYSVSREKKESFPLTVTSAQKNPTAFYLCASSGPGLGYEQYFGPGTRLTVT.

This clone was seen a single time. The chain joins TRBV5-1 to TRBJ2-2; TRBD2 aligns across 11 bases. Trimming removed 4 bases from V and 1 base from J; junction bases left unmatched: 0. This CDR3 has 15 residues. Germline CDR1 reads SGHRS; CDR2 reads YFSETQ. CDR3 nucleotides: TGCGCCAGCAGCCTAGCGGGAGGGAACACCGGGGAGCTGTTTTTT. Encoded protein: CASSLAGGNTGELFF.